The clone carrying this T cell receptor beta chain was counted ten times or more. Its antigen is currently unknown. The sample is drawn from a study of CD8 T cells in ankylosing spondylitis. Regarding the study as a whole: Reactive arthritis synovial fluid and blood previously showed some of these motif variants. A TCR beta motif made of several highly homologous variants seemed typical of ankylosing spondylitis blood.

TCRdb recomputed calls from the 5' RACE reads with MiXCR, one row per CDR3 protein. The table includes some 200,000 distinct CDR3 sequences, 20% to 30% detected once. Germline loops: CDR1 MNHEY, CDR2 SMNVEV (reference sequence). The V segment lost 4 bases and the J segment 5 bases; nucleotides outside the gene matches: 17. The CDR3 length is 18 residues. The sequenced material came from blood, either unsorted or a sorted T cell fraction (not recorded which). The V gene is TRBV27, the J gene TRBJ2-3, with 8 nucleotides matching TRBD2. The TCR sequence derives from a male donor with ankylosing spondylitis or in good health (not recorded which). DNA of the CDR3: TGTGCCAGCAGTTCCGCCTTGAGGGCGGGAGGTCTCCTAGATACGCAGTATTTT. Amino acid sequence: CASSSALRAGGLLDTQYF.